These 2 T cell receptor beta chains were all obtained from the same sample, sequenced in a study of T cell repertoires in cytomegalovirus infection. TCRdb re-derived calls from the reads in MiXCR, one entry per CDR3 protein. The table lists about 220,000 distinct CDR3 sequences, about 38% of them singletons. What these receptors recognize is not known. Source: CD8+ T cells from cultured PBMCs, taken from culture after CMV antigen stimulation. The receptor set was obtained from a human donor in good health (CMV status not recorded). Some clones in this sample may be carry-over from other donors' samples.

The chain recombines TRBV29-1 with TRBJ1-2, with D possibly being TRBD1 (6 bases). The CDR3 is 12 amino acids. Germline CDR1 reads SQVTM; CDR2 reads ANQGSEA. V lost 2 bases and J 4 bases, leaving 8 bases between the germline ends. CDR3 sequence reads: CSVEQGSYGYTF. The CDR3 DNA sequence: TGCAGCGTTGAACAGGGGAGCTATGGCTACACCTTC.

The table lists this clonotype with a few counts. CDR3 amino acids: CASSHSSRDFRSYNSPLHF. The CDR3 DNA follows: TGTGCCAGCAGTCACTCCAGCAGGGATTTTAGGTCCTATAATTCACCCCTCCACTTT. The V and J genes are TRBV28 and TRBJ1-6; possibly TRBD1 for D (5 bases). Per the germline V gene, CDR1 is MDHEN and CDR2 is SYDVKM. The CDR3 length is 19 residues. Trimming left V 5 bases short and J 1 base short, with 21 bases between.